One and the same sample provided the 3 T cell receptor beta chains below, sequenced in a study of regulatory T cells in long-lasting Graves disease. Arm-PCR of CDR3 regions and iRepertoire HTBI primers were the basis on which TCR beta libraries were built. From the multiplex PCR reads, TCRdb called clonotypes with MiXCR, one entry per CDR3 protein. Of roughly 510,000 distinct CDR3 sequences detected, about 15% appear once; the ten largest clones hold around 12%. The time point denotes: newly diagnosed GD, antithyroid drugs for less than 3 months. RNA extracted from PBMCs served as the sequencing template. In addition, the sample was reused for a study of T cells in Graves' hyperthyroidism and ophthalmopathy.

The sequencing here drew on peripheral blood mononuclear cells (PBMCs), taken at new diagnosis, from a patient treated with antithyroid drugs. Receptors originate from a man between 18 and 29 years old with Graves disease.

This clonotype has at least ten counts. This chain links TRBV18 with TRBJ1-4; maybe TRBD1 (6 bases). This CDR3 has 15 amino acids. Trimming cost V 4 bases and J 0 bases, with 9 bases left between them. The V gene's germline CDR1 is KGHSH and CDR2 LQKENI. CDR3 sequence (DNA): TGTGCCAGCTCACGTGGGGGCCCAACTAATGAAAAACTGTTTTTT. Translation: CASSRGGPTNEKLFF.

For this clonotype: A much larger clone differs from this one at a single base, so this may be a read error. Written as DNA, the CDR3 is TGTGCCAGCAGCTTAGCTCAGGGCGGCACTGAAGTTTTCTTT. Amino acids: CASSLAQGGTEVFF. V usage is TRBV7-9 and J usage is TRBJ1-1; weak D call: TRBD1 (5 bases). The CDR3 sequence is 14 residues long. Germline values: CDR1 SEHNR, CDR2 FQNEAQ (reference sequence).

This clonotype showed up many times. The chain combines TRBV11-2 with TRBJ1-6; D might be TRBD1 (5 bases). The CDR3 runs 16 residues. Germline V gene data show CDR1 as SGHAT and CDR2 as FQNNGV. The V end was cut by 5 bases, the J end by 0 bases, with 11 bases between. The CDR3 spells CASSPGRSSYNSPLHF. The DNA of the CDR3 is TGTGCCAGCAGCCCGGGACGGAGCTCCTATAATTCACCCCTCCACTTT.